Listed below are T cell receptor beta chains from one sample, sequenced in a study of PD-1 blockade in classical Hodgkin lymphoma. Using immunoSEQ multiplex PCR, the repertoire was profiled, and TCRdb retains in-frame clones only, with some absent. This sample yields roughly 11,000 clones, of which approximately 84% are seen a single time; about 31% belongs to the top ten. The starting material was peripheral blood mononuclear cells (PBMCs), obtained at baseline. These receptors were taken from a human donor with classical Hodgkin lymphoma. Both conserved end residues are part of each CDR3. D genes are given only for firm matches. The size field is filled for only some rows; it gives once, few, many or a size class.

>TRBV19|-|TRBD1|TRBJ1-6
CASSTRTGRPYNSPLHF
TGTGCCAGTAGTACAAGGACAGGGAGGCCCTATAATTCACCCCTCCACTTT
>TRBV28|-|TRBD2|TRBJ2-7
CASSHRGGHPYEQYF
TGTGCCAGCAGTCACCGGGGGGGACATCCCTACGAGCAGTACTTC
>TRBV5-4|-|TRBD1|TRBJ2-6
CASRVQGTGYSSGANVLTF
TGTGCCAGCAGAGTACAAGGGACAGGGTACTCCTCTGGGGCCAACGTCCTGACTTTC
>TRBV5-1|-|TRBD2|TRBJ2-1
CASSPSGTTYNEQFF
TGCGCCAGCAGCCCGAGCGGGACCACCTACAATGAGCAGTTCTTC
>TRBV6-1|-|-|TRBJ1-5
CASSRQNNQPQHF
TGTGCCAGCAGCCGACAGAATAATCAGCCCCAGCATTTT
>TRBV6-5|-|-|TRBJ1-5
CASSRGNQPQHF
TGTGCCAGCAGCAGGGGCAATCAGCCCCAGCATTTT
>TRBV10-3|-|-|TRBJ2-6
CAISDSSRALMGANVLTF
TGTGCCATCAGTGACTCTAGCCGGGCCCTAATGGGGGCCAACGTCCTGACTTTC
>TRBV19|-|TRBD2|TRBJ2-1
CASSVRWAGESYNEQFF
TGTGCCAGTAGCGTTAGATGGGCGGGAGAATCCTACAATGAGCAGTTCTTC
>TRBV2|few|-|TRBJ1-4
CASSGGGTATNEKLFF
TGTGCCAGCAGCGGGGGGGGAACCGCAACTAATGAAAAACTGTTTTTT
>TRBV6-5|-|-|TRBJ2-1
CASSYSSGPSVEQFF
TGTGCCAGCAGTTACTCCAGCGGGCCCTCCGTTGAGCAGTTCTTC
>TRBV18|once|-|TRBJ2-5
CASSPIFQETQYF
TGTGCCAGCTCACCGATCTTCCAAGAGACCCAGTACTTC
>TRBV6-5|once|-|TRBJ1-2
CASSYSDGANGYTF
TGTGCCAGCAGTTACTCGGACGGCGCAAATGGCTACACCTTC
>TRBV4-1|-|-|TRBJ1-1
CASSQGWVAEAFF
TGCGCCAGCAGCCAAGGATGGGTAGCTGAAGCTTTCTTT
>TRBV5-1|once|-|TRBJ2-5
CASSLGGWYQETQYF
TGCGCCAGCAGCTTGGGAGGTTGGTACCAAGAGACCCAGTACTTC
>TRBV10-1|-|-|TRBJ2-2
CASRTGASGELFF
TGCGCCAGCAGGACCGGAGCGTCCGGGGAGCTGTTTTTT
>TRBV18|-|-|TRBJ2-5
CASSPAGQETQYF
TGTGCCAGCTCACCAGCGGGGCAAGAGACCCAGTACTTC
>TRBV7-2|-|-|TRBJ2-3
CASSSEQADTQYF
TGTGCCAGCAGCTCCGAACAGGCAGATACGCAGTATTTT
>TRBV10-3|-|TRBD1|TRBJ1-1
CAIIPTGGKGTEAFF
TGTGCCATCATCCCGACAGGGGGCAAGGGCACTGAAGCTTTCTTT
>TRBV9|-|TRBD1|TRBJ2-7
CASSSPPGQGGEQYF
TGTGCCAGCAGCTCTCCTCCGGGACAGGGTGGCGAGCAGTACTTC
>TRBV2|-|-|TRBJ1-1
CASRDRQRAEAFF
TGTGCCAGTAGAGATCGACAGAGGGCTGAAGCTTTCTTT
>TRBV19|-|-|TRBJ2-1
CASSPTPSVSPHNEQFF
TGTGCCAGTAGTCCGACGCCTTCGGTGAGCCCGCACAATGAGCAGTTCTTC
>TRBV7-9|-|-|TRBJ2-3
CASILKGNADTQYF
TGTGCCAGCATCTTAAAGGGGAACGCAGATACGCAGTATTTT
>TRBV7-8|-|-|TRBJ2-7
CASSPEGYQDEQYF
TGTGCCAGCAGCCCGGAGGGTTATCAGGACGAGCAGTACTTC
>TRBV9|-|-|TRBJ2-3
CASSAFEGADTQYF
TGTGCCAGCAGCGCCTTCGAGGGAGCGGATACGCAGTATTTT
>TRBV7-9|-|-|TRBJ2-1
CASSLSLGEQFF
TGTGCCAGCAGCTTAAGCCTTGGTGAGCAGTTCTTC
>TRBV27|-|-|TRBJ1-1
CASSLVAGLNTEAFF
TGTGCCAGCAGTTTAGTCGCAGGGCTGAACACTGAAGCTTTCTTT
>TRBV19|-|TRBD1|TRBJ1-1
CASSRQGMNTEAFF
TGTGCCAGTAGCAGACAGGGGATGAACACTGAAGCTTTCTTT
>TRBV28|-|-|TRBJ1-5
CASSTREFNQPQHF
TGTGCCAGCAGTACCAGGGAGTTCAATCAGCCCCAGCATTTT
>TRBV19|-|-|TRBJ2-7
CASILEGSRFSYEQYF
TGTGCCAGTATCTTGGAGGGGTCTCGATTTTCCTACGAGCAGTACTTC
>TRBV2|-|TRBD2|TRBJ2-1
CASSEVAGGSEQFF
TGTGCCAGCAGTGAAGTAGCGGGAGGAAGTGAGCAGTTCTTC
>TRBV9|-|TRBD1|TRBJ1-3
CASSVSGGTIYF
TGTGCCAGCAGCGTCTCAGGGGGCACCATATATTTT
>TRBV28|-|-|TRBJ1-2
CASNAGLRYAGYTF
TGTGCCAGCAATGCGGGACTGCGCTATGCTGGCTACACCTTC
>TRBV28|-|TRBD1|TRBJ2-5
CASTFLGTGDETQYF
TGTGCCAGCACCTTTTTGGGGACAGGGGATGAGACCCAGTACTTC
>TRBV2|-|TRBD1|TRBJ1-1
CASSSGQGLEAFF
TGTGCCAGCAGTTCGGGACAGGGACTTGAAGCTTTCTTT
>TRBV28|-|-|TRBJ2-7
CASSLSSYEQYF
TGTGCCAGCAGTCTCAGCTCCTACGAGCAGTACTTC
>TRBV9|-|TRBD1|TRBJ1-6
CASSVEGTGGNSPLHF
TGTGCCAGCAGCGTAGAAGGGACAGGAGGGAATTCACCCCTCCACTTT
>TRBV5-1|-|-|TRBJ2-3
CASRTTATDTQYF
TGCGCCAGCAGAACAACTGCCACAGATACGCAGTATTTT
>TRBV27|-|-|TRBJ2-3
CASSLYPTGNTDTQYF
TGTGCCAGCAGTCTCTACCCGACAGGTAACACAGATACGCAGTATTTT
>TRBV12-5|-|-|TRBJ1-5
CASGLVLSTPRQRNQPQHF
TGTGCTAGTGGTTTGGTTTTATCCACCCCCAGACAGAGAAATCAGCCCCAGCATTTT
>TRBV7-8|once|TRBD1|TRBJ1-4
CASSLVSRTGRTKNEKLFF
TGTGCCAGCAGCTTAGTTAGTAGGACAGGGAGGACTAAAAATGAAAAACTGTTTTTT
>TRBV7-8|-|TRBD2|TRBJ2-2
CASSFIAGPTAGELFF
TGTGCCAGCAGCTTTATAGCGGGTCCCACGGCGGGGGAGCTGTTTTTT
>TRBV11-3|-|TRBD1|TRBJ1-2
CASSLLTGGGYGYTF
TGTGCCAGCAGCTTACTTACAGGGGGCGGTTATGGCTACACCTTC
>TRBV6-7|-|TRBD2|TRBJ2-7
CASRSILAGGLYEQYF
TGTGCCAGCAGATCCATTCTAGCGGGGGGTCTCTACGAGCAGTACTTC
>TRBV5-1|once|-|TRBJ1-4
CASSLEPATNEKLFF
TGCGCCAGCAGCTTGGAGCCCGCAACTAATGAAAAACTGTTTTTT
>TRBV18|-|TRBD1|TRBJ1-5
CASSLRDSYYSNQPQHF
TGTGCCAGCTCACTAAGGGACAGCTACTATAGCAATCAGCCCCAGCATTTT
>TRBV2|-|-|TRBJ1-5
CASSEVTRDQPQHF
TGTGCCAGCAGTGAAGTAACCCGCGATCAGCCCCAGCATTTT
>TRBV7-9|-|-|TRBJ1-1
CASSPSPGTEAFF
TGTGCCAGCAGCCCTTCGCCCGGAACTGAAGCTTTCTTT
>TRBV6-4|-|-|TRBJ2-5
CASSGMDYQKETQYF
TGTGCCAGCAGTGGTATGGACTATCAAAAAGAGACCCAGTACTTC
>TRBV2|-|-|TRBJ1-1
CASKRAGNSNTEAFF
TGTGCCAGCAAGAGGGCAGGGAACTCGAACACTGAAGCTTTCTTT